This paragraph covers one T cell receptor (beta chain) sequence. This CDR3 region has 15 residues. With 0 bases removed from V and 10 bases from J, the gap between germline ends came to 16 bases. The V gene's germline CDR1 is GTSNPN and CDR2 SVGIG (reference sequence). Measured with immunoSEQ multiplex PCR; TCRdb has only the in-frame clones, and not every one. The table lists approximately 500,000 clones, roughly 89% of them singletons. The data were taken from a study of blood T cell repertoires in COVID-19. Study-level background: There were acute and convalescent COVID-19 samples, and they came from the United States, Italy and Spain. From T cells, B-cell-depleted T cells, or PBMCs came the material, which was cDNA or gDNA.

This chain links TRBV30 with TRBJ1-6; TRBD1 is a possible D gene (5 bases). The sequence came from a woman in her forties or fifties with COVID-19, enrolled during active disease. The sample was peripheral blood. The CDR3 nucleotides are TGTGCCTGGAGTGTACGGGGGGGAATATGGTCACCCCTCCACTTT. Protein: CAWSVRGGIWSPLHF.